This TCR beta chain was captured in a study of cytomegalovirus exposure and HLA in healthy donors. With 60 Vbeta and 13 Jbeta primers, the PCR was carried out. Sequencing was performed with immunoSEQ multiplex PCR; in TCRdb, only in-frame clones are kept and a portion is missing. The table lists tens of thousands of clones, 70% to 85% of them singletons, with about an eighth in the top ten. Germline V lookup: CDR1 SGHRS, CDR2 YFSETQ. The CDR3 consists of 17 residues. V was trimmed by 0 bases and J by 3 bases, leaving 17 bases between them. As concerns this clone: The antigen is undetermined.

General study results and limits: In a later analysis, productive TCRs from donors in an Asian-associated ancestry cluster reportedly carried fewer N-insertions than the cohort mean. An analysis that came later showed most CMV-associated TCR beta chains appearing HLA-restricted.

What was sequenced was PBMCs. The chain is built from TRBV5-1 and TRBJ2-3; possible D gene TRBD2, 5 bases. The TCR sequence derives from a human donor in good health. This CDR3 reads CASSLELRGVGTDTQYF. CDR3 DNA: TGCGCCAGCAGCTTGGAACTTCGGGGAGTAGGTACAGATACGCAGTATTTT.